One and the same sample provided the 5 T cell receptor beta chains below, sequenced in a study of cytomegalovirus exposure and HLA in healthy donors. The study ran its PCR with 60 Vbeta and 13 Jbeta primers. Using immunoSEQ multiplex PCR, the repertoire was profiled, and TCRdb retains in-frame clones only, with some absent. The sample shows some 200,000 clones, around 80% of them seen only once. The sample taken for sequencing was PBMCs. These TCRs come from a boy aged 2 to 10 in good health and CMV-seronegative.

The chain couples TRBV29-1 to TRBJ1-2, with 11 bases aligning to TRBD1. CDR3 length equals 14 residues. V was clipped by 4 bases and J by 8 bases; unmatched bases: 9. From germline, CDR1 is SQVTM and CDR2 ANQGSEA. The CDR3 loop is CSVGSGQGAGGYTF. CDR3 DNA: TGCAGCGTTGGGTCCGGACAGGGGGCAGGGGGCTACACCTTC. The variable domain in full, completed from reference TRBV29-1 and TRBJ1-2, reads SAVISQKPSRDICQRGTSLTIQCQVDSQVTMMFWYRQQPGQSLTLIATANQGSEATYESGFVIDKFPISRPNLTFSTLTVSNMSPEDSSIYLCSVGSGQGAGGYTFGSGTRLTVV.

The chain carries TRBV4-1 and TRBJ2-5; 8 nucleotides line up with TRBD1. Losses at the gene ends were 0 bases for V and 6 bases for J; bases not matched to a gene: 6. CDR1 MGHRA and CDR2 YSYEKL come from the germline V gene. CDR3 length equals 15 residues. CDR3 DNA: TGCGCCAGCAGCCAAGATCGACAGGGGAGGAAGACCCAGTACTTC. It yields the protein CASSQDRQGRKTQYF.

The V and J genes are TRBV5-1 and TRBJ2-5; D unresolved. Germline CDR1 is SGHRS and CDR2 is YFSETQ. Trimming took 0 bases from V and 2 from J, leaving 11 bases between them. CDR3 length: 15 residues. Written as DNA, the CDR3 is TGCGCCAGCAGCTTGGATGTCCAGAGGCAAGAGACCCAGTACTTC. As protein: CASSLDVQRQETQYF.

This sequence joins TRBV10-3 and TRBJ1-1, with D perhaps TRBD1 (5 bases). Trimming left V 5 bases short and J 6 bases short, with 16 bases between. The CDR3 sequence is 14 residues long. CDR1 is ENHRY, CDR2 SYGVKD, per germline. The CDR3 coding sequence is TGTGCCATCAGTTCGGTTCAGGGTACCTCTGAAGCTTTCTTT. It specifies CAISSVQGTSEAFF.

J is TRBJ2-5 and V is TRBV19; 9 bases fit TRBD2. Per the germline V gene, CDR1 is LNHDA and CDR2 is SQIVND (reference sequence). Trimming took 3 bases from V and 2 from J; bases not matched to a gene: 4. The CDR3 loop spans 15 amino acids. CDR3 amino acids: CASSIRRGGQETQYF. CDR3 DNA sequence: TGTGCCAGTAGTATCCGGCGGGGGGGGCAAGAGACCCAGTACTTC.